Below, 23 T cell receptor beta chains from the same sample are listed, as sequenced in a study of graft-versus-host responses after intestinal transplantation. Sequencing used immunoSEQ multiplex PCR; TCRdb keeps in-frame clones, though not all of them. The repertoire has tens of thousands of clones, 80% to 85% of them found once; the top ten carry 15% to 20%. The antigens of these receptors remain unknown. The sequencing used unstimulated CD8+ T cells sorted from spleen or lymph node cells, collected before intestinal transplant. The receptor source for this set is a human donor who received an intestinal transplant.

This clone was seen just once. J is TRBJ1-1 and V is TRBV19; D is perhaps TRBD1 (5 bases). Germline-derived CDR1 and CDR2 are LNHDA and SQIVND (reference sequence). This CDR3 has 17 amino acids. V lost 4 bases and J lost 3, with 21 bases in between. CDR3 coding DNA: TGTGCCAGTAGTACCTTGGAAGGGAGGGGAGATTACACTGAAGCTTTCTTT. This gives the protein CASSTLEGRGDYTEAFF.

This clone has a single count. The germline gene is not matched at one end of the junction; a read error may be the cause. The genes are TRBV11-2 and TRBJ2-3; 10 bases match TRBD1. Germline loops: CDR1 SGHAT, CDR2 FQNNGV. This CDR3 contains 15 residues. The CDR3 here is CAGSVGTGGTDTQYF. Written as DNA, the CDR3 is TGTGCCGGCAGCGTCGGGACAGGGGGCACAGATACGCAGTATTTT.

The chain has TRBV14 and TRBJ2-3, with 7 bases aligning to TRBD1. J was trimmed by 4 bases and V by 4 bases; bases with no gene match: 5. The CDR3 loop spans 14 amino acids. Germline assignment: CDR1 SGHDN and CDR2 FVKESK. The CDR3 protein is CASSRGQRADTQYF. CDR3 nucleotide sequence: TGTGCCAGCAGCCGGGGACAGAGGGCAGATACGCAGTATTTT. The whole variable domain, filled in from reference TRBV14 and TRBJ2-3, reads EAGVTQFPSHSVIEKGQTVTLRCDPISGHDNLYWYRRVMGKEIKFLLHFVKESKQDESGMPNNRFLAERTGGTYSTLKVQPAELEDSGVYFCASSRGQRADTQYFGPGTRLTVL.

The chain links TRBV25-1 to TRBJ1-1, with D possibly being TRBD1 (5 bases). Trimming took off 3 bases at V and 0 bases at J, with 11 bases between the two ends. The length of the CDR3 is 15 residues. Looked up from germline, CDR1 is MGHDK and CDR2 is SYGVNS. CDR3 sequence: CASSDFGGMNTEAFF. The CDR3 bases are TGTGCCAGCAGTGACTTCGGGGGAATGAACACTGAAGCTTTCTTT. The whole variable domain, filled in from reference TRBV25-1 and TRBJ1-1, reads EADIYQTPRYLVIGTGKKITLECSQTMGHDKMYWYQQDPGMELHLIHYSYGVNSTEKGDLSSESTVSRIRTEHFPLTLESARPSHTSQYLCASSDFGGMNTEAFFGQGTRLTVV.

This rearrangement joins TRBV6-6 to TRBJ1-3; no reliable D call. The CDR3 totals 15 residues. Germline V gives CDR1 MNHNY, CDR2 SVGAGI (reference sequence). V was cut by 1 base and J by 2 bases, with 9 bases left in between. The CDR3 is CASSYFQDPGNTIYF. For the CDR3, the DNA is TGTGCCAGCAGTTACTTCCAGGACCCTGGAAACACCATATATTTT.

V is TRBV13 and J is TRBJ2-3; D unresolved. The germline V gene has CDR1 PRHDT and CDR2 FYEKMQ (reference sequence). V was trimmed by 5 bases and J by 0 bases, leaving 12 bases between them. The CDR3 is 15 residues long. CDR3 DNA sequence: TGTGCCAGCAGCCTACAAACCTCTAGCACAGATACGCAGTATTTT. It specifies CASSLQTSSTDTQYF.

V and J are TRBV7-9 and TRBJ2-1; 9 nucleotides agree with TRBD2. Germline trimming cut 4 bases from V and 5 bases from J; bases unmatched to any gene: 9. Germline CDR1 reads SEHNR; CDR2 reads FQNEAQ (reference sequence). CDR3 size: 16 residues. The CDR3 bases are TGTGCCAGCAGCTCATCGAGCGGGAGGCCCCACAATGAGCAGTTCTTC. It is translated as CASSSSSGRPHNEQFF.

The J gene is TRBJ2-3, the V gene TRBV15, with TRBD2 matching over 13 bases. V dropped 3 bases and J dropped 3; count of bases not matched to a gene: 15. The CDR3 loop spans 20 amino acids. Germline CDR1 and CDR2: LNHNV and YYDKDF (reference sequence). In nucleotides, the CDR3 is TGTGCCACCAGCAGGGTCCTACCGGGACTAGCGGGATATGAGACAGATACGCAGTATTTT. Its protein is CATSRVLPGLAGYETDTQYF.

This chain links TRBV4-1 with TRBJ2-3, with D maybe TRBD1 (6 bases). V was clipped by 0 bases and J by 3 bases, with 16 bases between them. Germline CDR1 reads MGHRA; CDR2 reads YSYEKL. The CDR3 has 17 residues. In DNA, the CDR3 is TGCGCCAGCAGCCAAGACTTGGAAGGGGGATGGACAGATACGCAGTATTTT. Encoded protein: CASSQDLEGGWTDTQYF.

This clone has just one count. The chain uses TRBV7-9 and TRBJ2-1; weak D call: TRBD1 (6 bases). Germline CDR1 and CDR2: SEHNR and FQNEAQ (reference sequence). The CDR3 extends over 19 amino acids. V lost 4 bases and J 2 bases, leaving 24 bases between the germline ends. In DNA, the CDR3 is TGTGCCAGCAGCTCCGTAGGGACACCGGGTATCGGAGCCTACAATGAGCAGTTCTTC. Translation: CASSSVGTPGIGAYNEQFF.

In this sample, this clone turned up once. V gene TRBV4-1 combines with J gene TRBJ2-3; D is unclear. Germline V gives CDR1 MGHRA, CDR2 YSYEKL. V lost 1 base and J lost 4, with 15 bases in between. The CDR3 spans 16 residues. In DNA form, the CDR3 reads TGCGCCAGCAGCCAAGCTCTAGAACCGGGTTCAGATACGCAGTATTTT. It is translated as CASSQALEPGSDTQYF.

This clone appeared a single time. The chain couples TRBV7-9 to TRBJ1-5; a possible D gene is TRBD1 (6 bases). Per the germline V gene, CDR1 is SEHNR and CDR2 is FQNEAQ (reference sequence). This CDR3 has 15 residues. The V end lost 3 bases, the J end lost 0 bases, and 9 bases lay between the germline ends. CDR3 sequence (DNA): TGTGCCAGCAGCTTGGGACATCTTAGCAATCAGCCCCAGCATTTT. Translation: CASSLGHLSNQPQHF.

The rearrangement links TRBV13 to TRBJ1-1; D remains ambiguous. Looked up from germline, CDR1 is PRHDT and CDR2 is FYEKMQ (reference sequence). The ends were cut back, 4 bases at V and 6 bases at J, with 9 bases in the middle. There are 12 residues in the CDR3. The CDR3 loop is CASSSQRAEAFF. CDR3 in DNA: TGTGCCAGCAGCTCCCAAAGGGCTGAAGCTTTCTTT.

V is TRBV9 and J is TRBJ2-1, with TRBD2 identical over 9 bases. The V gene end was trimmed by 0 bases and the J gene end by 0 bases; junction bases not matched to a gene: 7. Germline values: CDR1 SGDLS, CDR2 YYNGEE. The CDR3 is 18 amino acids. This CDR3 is CASSVEGAGGGSYNEQFF. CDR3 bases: TGTGCCAGCAGCGTAGAGGGAGCGGGAGGCGGCTCCTACAATGAGCAGTTCTTC. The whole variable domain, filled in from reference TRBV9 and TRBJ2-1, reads DSGVTQTPKHLITATGQRVTLRCSPRSGDLSVYWYQQSLDQGLQFLIQYYNGEERAKGNILERFSAQQFPDLHSELNLSSLELGDSALYFCASSVEGAGGGSYNEQFFGPGTRLTVL.

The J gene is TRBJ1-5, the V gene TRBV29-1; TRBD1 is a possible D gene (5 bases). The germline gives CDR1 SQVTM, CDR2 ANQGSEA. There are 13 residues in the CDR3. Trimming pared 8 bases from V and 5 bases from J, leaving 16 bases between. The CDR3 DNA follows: TGCAGCCCTCCCCCAGGGTATTATCAGCCCCAGCATTTT. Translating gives CSPPPGYYQPQHF. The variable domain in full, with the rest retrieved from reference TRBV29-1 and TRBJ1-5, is SAVISQKPSRDICQRGTSLTIQCQVDSQVTMMFWYRQQPGQSLTLIATANQGSEATYESGFVIDKFPISRPNLTFSTLTVSNMSPEDSSIYLCSPPPGYYQPQHFGDGTRLSIL.

CDR3 region: CASSLGLAEYNEQFF. CDR3 nucleotide sequence: TGTGCCAGCAGTTTGGGACTAGCTGAGTACAATGAGCAGTTCTTC. J is TRBJ2-1 and V is TRBV6-6; 9 nucleotides agree with TRBD2. The trim removed 4 bases at V and 4 bases at J, leaving 5 bases unmatched. The germline V gene encodes CDR1 MNHNY and CDR2 SVGAGI (reference sequence). This CDR3 is 15 amino acids long.

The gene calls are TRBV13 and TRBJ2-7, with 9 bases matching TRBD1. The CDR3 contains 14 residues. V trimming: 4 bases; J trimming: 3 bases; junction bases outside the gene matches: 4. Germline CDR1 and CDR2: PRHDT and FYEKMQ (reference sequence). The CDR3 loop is CASSSRDRDYEQYF. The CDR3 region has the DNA TGTGCCAGCAGCTCAAGGGACAGGGACTACGAGCAGTACTTC.

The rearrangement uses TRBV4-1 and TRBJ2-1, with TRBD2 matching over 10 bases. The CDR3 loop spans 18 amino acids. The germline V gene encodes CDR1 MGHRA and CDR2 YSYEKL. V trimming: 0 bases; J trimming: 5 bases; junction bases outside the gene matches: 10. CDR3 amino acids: CASSQDRRRTSGNNEQFF. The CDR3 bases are TGCGCCAGCAGCCAAGATCGAAGGCGTACTAGCGGGAACAATGAGCAGTTCTTC.

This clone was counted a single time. The CDR3 loop reads CASSNYDYRGGNGYTF. The CDR3 region has the DNA TGTGCCAGCAGCAATTACGATTACAGGGGCGGAAATGGCTACACCTTC. The gene calls are TRBV9 and TRBJ1-2; TRBD1 matches at 7 bases. V gave up 4 bases and J gave up 6 bases; unmatched junction bases: 15. This CDR3 comprises 16 residues. Germline lookup yields CDR1 SGDLS and CDR2 YYNGEE.

The CDR3 sequence: CASSWYNEQFF. CDR3 sequence (DNA): TGTGCCAGCAGCTGGTACAATGAGCAGTTCTTC. The gene calls are TRBV11-2 and TRBJ2-1; D remains ambiguous. The CDR3 covers 11 residues. Germline CDR1 is SGHAT and CDR2 is FQNNGV. V was clipped by 4 bases and J by 4 bases, with 2 bases between them.

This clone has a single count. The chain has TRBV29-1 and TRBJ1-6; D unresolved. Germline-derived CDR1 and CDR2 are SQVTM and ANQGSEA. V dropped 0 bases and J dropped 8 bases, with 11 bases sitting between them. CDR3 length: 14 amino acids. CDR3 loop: CSVEERVRDSPLHF. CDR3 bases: TGCAGCGTTGAAGAGCGGGTGCGGGATTCACCCCTCCACTTT.

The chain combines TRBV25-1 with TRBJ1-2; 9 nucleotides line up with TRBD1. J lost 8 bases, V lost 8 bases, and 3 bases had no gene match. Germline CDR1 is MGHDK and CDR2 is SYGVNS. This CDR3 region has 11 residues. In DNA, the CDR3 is TGTGCCAGCGGGACAGGGAACGGCTACACCTTC. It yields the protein CASGTGNGYTF.

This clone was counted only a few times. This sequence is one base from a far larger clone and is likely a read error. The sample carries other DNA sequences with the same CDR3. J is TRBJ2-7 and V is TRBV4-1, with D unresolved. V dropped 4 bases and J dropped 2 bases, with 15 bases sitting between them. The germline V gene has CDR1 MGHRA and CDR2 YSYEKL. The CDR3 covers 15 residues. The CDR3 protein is CASSPPFGPTYEQYF. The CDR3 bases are TGCGCCAGCAGCCCCCCGTTTGGGCCAACCTACGAGCAGTACTTC.